A single sample is the source of the 7 T cell receptor beta chains below, sequenced in a study of neurological immune-mediated disorders. TCRdb fed the 5' RACE reads into MiXCR, producing one record per CDR3 protein. Among about 74,000 distinct CDR3 sequences, approximately 5.2% were seen once, and the ten largest hold around 7%. The specimen sequenced was PBMCs. The receptors were gathered from a man between 18 and 35 years old with multiple sclerosis.

In its sample, this clonotype was seen many times. The chain employs TRBV12-3 or TRBV12-4 and TRBJ1-2; 10 bases fit TRBD1. The CDR3 totals 17 residues. Trimming took 2 bases from V and 4 from J; bases not matched to a gene: 10. The DNA for the CDR3 is TGTGCCAGCAGTTTATACCGGGGGACAGGGGATTCCTATGGCTACACCTTC. Its translation is CASSLYRGTGDSYGYTF.

Regarding this clonotype: A clone one base away is much larger, so this may be a read error. The chain joins TRBV20-1 to TRBJ1-6; 9 positions match TRBD1. The length of the CDR3 is 15 residues. Germline V gene lookup returns CDR1 DFQATT and CDR2 SNEGSKA (reference sequence). V gave up 5 bases and J gave up 10 bases; unmatched junction bases: 12. The chain's CDR3 is CSAPGQGTHRSPLHF. The CDR3 DNA follows: TGCAGTGCTCCGGGACAGGGAACCCATCGCTCACCCCTCCACTTT.

This clonotype was detected ten times or more. The chain joins TRBV5-1 to TRBJ1-1, with 7 bases aligning to TRBD1. The CDR3 is 15 residues long. J lost 0 bases, V lost 5 bases, and 7 bases had no gene match. Looked up from germline, CDR1 is SGHRS and CDR2 is YFSETQ. DNA for the CDR3: TGCGCCAGCAGAGGACAGGTGGGGATGAACACTGAAGCTTTCTTT. Translating it yields CASRGQVGMNTEAFF. Based on the CDR3 plus reference TRBV5-1 and TRBJ1-1, the full variable domain is KAGVTQTPRYLIKTRGQQVTLSCSPISGHRSVSWYQQTPGQGLQFLFEYFSETQRNKGNFPGRFSGRQFSNSRSEMNVSTLELGDSALYLCASRGQVGMNTEAFFGQGTRLTVV.

This clonotype was seen ten or more times. The CDR3 DNA sequence: TGTGCCAGCAGTACCTTGACAGGGGCAGCTGGCACAGATACGCAGTATTTT. Its protein product is CASSTLTGAAGTDTQYF. This chain uses TRBV11-2 with TRBJ2-3, with 8 nucleotides matching TRBD1. CDR1 SGHAT and CDR2 FQNNGV come from the germline V gene. CDR3 size: 17 residues. With 6 bases clipped from V and 1 base from J, the junction kept 12 bases outside the gene matches.

This clonotype was seen at least ten times. The chain couples TRBV20-1 to TRBJ2-3; 10 bases match TRBD2. The CDR3 contains 17 residues. Germline CDR1 reads DFQATT; CDR2 reads SNEGSKA (reference sequence). The V and J ends lost 1 base and 5 bases, in that order; junction bases with no gene match: 12. The CDR3 sequence is CSARGPPERGGGDTQYF. CDR3 bases: TGCAGTGCTAGAGGGCCCCCCGAGCGGGGGGGCGGAGATACGCAGTATTTT.

This clonotype was picked up a small number of times. A read error is possible here, since a much larger clone lies one base away. This chain connects TRBV27 to TRBJ2-2; no definite D call. Looked up from germline, CDR1 is MNHEY and CDR2 is SMNVEV (reference sequence). This CDR3 is built from 13 residues. V lost 4 bases and J lost 7, with 10 bases in between. CDR3 DNA sequence: TGTGCCAGCAGTTCAAAATGGGGCGGGGAGCTGTTTTTT. Its translation is CASSSKWGGELFF.

This clonotype was seen a few times. The rearrangement links TRBV12-3 or TRBV12-4 to TRBJ2-5; D may be TRBD2 (5 bases). V was cut by 5 bases and J by 1 base, with 8 bases left in between. The CDR3 length is 13 residues. CDR3 sequence reads: CASSTEGQETQYF. The CDR3 DNA reads as TGTGCCAGCAGTACTGAGGGCCAAGAGACCCAGTACTTC.